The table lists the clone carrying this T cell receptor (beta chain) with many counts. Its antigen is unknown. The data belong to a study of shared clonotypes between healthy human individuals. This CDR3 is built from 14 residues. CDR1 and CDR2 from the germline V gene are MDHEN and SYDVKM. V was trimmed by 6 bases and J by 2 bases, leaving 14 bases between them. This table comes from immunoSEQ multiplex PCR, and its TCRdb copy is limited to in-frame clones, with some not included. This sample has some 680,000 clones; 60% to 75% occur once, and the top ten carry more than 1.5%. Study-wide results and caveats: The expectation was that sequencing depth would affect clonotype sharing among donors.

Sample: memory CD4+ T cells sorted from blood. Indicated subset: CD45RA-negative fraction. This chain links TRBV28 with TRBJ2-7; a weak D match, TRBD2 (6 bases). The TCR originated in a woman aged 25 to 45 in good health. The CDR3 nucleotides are TGTGCCAGCAGCCGGGACTTGCCCCCCTACGAGCAGTACTTC. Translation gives CASSRDLPPYEQYF. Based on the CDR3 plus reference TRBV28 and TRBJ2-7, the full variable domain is DVKVTQSSRYLVKRTGEKVFLECVQDMDHENMFWYRQDPGLGLRLIYFSYDVKMKEKGDIPEGYSVSREKKERFSLILESASTNQTSMYLCASSRDLPPYEQYFGPGTRLTVT.